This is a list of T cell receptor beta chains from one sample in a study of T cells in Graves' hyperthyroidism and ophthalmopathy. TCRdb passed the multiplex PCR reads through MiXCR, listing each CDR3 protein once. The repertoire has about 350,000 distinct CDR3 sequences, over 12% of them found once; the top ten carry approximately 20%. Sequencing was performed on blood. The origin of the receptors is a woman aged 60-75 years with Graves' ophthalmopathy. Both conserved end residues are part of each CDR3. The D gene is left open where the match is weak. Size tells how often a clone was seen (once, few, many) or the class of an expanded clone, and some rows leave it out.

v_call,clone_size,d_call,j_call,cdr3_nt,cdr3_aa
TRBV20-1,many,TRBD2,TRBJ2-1,TGCAGTGCTACACCGGGAGGTCCCTACAATGAGCAGTTCTTC,CSATPGGPYNEQFF
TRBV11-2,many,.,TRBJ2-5,TGTGCCAGCAGCATAGACCGGGGTAGGGAGACCCAGTACTTC,CASSIDRGRETQYF
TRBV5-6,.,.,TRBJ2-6,TGTGCCAGCAGATCTCGGGCCCTTGGGGGGGCCAACGTCCTGACTTTC,CASRSRALGGANVLTF
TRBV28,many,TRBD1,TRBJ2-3,TGTGCCAGCATTCTGGACAGGGGTGCAGATACGCAGTATTTT,CASILDRGADTQYF
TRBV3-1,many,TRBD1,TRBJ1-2,TGTGCCAGCAGCCAGCGGGACAGGGGTGGCTACACCTTC,CASSQRDRGGYTF
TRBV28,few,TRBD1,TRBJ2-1,TGTGCCAGCAGTCACCGGGACAGGGTTTACAATGAGCAGTTCTTC,CASSHRDRVYNEQFF
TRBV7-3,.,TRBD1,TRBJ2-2,TGTGCCAGCAGCCCCCGACAGGGGACCGGGGAGCTGTTTTTT,CASSPRQGTGELFF
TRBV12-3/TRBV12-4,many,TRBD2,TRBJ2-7,TGTGCCAGCAGCTACCTAGCGGGATTCTCCTACGAGCAGTACTTC,CASSYLAGFSYEQYF
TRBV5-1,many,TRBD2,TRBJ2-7,TGCGCCAGCAGCGGGGGACTAGCGGGAGGGCCGGACGAGCAGTACTTC,CASSGGLAGGPDEQYF
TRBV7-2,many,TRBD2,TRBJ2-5,TGTGCCAGCAGCCTTACAGCGGGACTGTCAGAGACCCAGTACTTC,CASSLTAGLSETQYF
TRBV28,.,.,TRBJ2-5,TGTGCCAGCAGTTTAGGGGGACTGGGCCAGTACTTC,CASSLGGLGQYF
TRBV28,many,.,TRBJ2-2,TGTGCCAGCAGTCCGATTAGCAACACCGGGGAGCTGTTTTTT,CASSPISNTGELFF
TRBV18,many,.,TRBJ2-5,TGTGCCAGCTCACCACTACCAGCCCAAGAGACCCAGTACTTC,CASSPLPAQETQYF
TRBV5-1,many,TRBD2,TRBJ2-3,TGCGCCAGCAGCTTGGAACCTAGCGGGAGTTATACGCAGTATTTT,CASSLEPSGSYTQYF
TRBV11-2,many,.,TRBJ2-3,TGTGCCAGCAGCCGAGGGTTGGATACGCAGTATTTT,CASSRGLDTQYF
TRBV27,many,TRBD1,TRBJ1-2,TGTGCCAGCAGTTTCTGGACAGGGACGACCTATGGCTACACCTTC,CASSFWTGTTYGYTF
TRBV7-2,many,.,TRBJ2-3,TGTGCCAGCAGCCTTCGGGGGGCGCAGTCAGATACGCAGTATTTT,CASSLRGAQSDTQYF
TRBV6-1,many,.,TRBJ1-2,TGTGCCAGCTCTTCGGGCTATGGCTACACCTTC,CASSSGYGYTF
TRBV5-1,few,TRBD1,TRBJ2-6,TGCGCCAGCAGCCTGGGCCGATACAGGGGATTTGTGGGGGCCAACGTCCTGACTTTC,CASSLGRYRGFVGANVLTF
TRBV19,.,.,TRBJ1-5,TGTGCCAGTAGCGCGGGCCCCCTGCTTTGGCAGCCCCAGCATTTT,CASSAGPLLWQPQHF
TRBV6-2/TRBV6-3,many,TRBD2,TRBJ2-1,TGTGCCAGCCAAGAGCGGGAGGCCTACAATGAGCAGTTCTTC,CASQEREAYNEQFF
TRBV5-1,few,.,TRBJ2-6,TGCGCCAGCAGCAGCAACAGGGTCTCTGGGGCCAACGTCCTGACTTTC,CASSSNRVSGANVLTF
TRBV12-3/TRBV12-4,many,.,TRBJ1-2,TGTGCCAGCAGTTTTGGGGAACCGAACTATGGCTACACCTTC,CASSFGEPNYGYTF
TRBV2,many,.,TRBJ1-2,TGTGCCAGCAGTGGACAACTTAACTATGGCTACACCTTC,CASSGQLNYGYTF
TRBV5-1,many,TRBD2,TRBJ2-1,TGCGCCAGCAGCGGACTAGCGGGAAATCCTAACAATGAGCAGTTCTTC,CASSGLAGNPNNEQFF
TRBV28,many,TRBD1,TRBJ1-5,TGTGCCAGCAGTGACCGGGACAGGGGAGCTCAGCCCCAGCATTTT,CASSDRDRGAQPQHF
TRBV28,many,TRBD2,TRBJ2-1,TGTGCCACGGACAGCGGGAGTTACAATGAGCAGTTCTTC,CATDSGSYNEQFF
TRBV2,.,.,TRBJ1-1,TGTGCCAGCAGCTTAAGTAATGCTGAAGCTTTCTTT,CASSLSNAEAFF
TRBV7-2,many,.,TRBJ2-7,TGTGCCAGCAGCTTTGGGAGACAGCGATCCTACGAGCAGTACTTC,CASSFGRQRSYEQYF
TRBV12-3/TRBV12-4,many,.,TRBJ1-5,TGTGCCAGCAGTTCGACCGGGCCACCAAGCAATCAGCCCCAGCATTTT,CASSSTGPPSNQPQHF
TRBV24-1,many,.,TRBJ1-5,TGTGCCACCAGTAGCTATACCTCGCCCCAGCATTTT,CATSSYTSPQHF
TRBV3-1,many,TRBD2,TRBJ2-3,TGTGCCAGCAGAGAAAGCGGGGCGACCACAGATACGCAGTATTTT,CASRESGATTDTQYF
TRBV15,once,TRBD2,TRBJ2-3,TGTGCCACCAGCAGAGTAGCTAGCGGACACACAGATTCGCAGTATTTT,CATSRVASGHTDSQYF
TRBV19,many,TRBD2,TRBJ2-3,TGTGCCAGTAGTACTAGCGGGGGGAATACGCAGTATTTT,CASSTSGGNTQYF
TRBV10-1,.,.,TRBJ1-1,TGCGCCAGCAGCGCAGGGTCTTCCATAACGAACACTGAAGCTTTCTTT,CASSAGSSITNTEAFF
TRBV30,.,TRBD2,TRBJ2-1,TGTGCCTGGAGTGGCGGGGGTGAGCAGTTCTTC,CAWSGGGEQFF
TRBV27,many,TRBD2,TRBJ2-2,TGTGCCAGCTCGGGACTAGCGGTCTTGGGGGTTAACACCGGGGAGCTGTTTTTT,CASSGLAVLGVNTGELFF
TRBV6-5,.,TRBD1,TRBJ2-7,TGTGCCAGCAGTTACCGGGCAGGGGGCGGCGAGCAGTACTTC,CASSYRAGGGEQYF
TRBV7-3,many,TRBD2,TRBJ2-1,TGTGCCAGCAGTCCTGGACTAGCGGGAGCAGGTGAGCAGTTCTTC,CASSPGLAGAGEQFF
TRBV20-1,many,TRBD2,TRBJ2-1,TGCAGTGCTAGAGTAGGTATAGCGGGAGGGTACAATGAGCAGTTCTTC,CSARVGIAGGYNEQFF
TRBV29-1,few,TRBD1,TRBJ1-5,TGCAGCGTTGAAGAAGGGGGCGGTCAGCCCCAGCATTTT,CSVEEGGGQPQHF
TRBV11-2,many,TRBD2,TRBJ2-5,TGTGCCAGCAGCCCGCGGGGGAATGAAGAGACCCAGTACTTC,CASSPRGNEETQYF
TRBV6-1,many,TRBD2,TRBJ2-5,TGTGCCAGCAGCCCCCCGGGGGGGGCTGGGGAGACCCAGTACTTC,CASSPPGGAGETQYF
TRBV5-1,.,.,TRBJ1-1,TGCGCCAGCAGCTTGGCCAGGGCAGCTAACACTGAAGCTTTCTTT,CASSLARAANTEAFF
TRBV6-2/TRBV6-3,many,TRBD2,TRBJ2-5,TGTGCCAGCAGTTACAGGCTGGGACTAGAGGTCAAAAGGGAGACCCAGTACTTC,CASSYRLGLEVKRETQYF
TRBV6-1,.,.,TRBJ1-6,TGTGCCAGCAGTGATCCGGGGATCTATAATTCACCCCTCCACTTT,CASSDPGIYNSPLHF
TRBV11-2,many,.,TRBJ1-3,TGTGCCAGCAGCTTACAGAGAAGCTCTGGAAACACCATATATTTT,CASSLQRSSGNTIYF
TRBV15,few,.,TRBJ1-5,TGTGCCACCAGCAGAGGGACAGCTAGCAATCAGCCCCAGCATTTT,CATSRGTASNQPQHF
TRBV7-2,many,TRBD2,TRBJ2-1,TGTGCCAGCAGGGAAGCGGGAGGGAATGAGCAGTTCTTC,CASREAGGNEQFF
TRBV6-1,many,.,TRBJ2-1,TGTGCCAGCAGTCCACTAGGGCTGGTTGGTGAGCAGTTCTTC,CASSPLGLVGEQFF
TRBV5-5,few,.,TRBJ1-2,TGTGCCAGCAGCCGTTCCGGGACAACCTATGGCTACACCTTC,CASSRSGTTYGYTF
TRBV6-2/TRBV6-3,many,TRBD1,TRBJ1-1,TGTGCCAGCAGTAGTACCGGGACAGGGGGCTGGAAAGCTTTCTTT,CASSSTGTGGWKAFF
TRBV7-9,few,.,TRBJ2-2,TGTGCCAGCAGCATGGGGGGTTCCACCGGGGAGCTGTTTTTT,CASSMGGSTGELFF
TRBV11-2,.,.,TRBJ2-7,TGTGCCAGCAGTATCGGACAAGGGTTTTACGAGCAGTACTTC,CASSIGQGFYEQYF
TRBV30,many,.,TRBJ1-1,TGTGCCTGGAGTGTATGGGGTATGAACACTGAAGCTTTCTTT,CAWSVWGMNTEAFF
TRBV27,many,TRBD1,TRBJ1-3,TGTGCCAGCAGTTCACAGGGGGCGAGGGGAAACACCATATATTTT,CASSSQGARGNTIYF
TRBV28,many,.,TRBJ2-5,TGTGCCAGCAGATCAGGACGGCAAGAGACCCAGTACTTC,CASRSGRQETQYF
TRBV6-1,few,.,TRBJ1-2,TGTGCCAGTACTACCCCTCGGGTGTGGAGTAACTATGGCTACACCTTC,CASTTPRVWSNYGYTF
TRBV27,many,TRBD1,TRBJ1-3,TGTGCCAGCAGTCCCCGGACAGGTGGACCCTTCTCTGGAAACACCATATATTTT,CASSPRTGGPFSGNTIYF
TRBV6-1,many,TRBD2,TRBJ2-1,TGTGCCAGCAGTGAACGGGGGTGGGCTAGCGGGAGTAAATCCTACAATGAGCAGTTCTTC,CASSERGWASGSKSYNEQFF